The present TCR beta chain was sequenced within a study of blood T cell repertoires in COVID-19 (TCRdb year 2020). Background on the whole study: Samples from collaborators originated in the United States, Italy and Spain and spanned both the acute and convalescent phases of COVID-19. Samples were obtained from the ongoing ImmuneRACE study (first 160 participants) and from 1,254 subjects provided by 6 global collaborators. Deeply sampled blood TCRbeta repertoires from subjects exposed to, actively infected with, or recovered from COVID-19 were included in the dataset. A de-identified subject ID, COVID-19 status, age in years and sex were almost always included in the sample metadata. The prospective study material was composed of cDNA or gDNA derived from T cells, B-cell-depleted T cells, or PBMCs. Where HLA class I and class II types were available, the types were taken from metadata supplied by the sample provider, not from assay-based typing. The repertoires were made available in a free public database intended to serve as a resource for research on the immune response to SARS-CoV-2.

After removal of 3 bases from V and 14 bases from J, the junction retains 14 bases not matched to a gene. The germline V gene encodes CDR1 GTSNPN and CDR2 SVGIG (reference sequence). Counted from cysteine to phenylalanine, this CDR3 has 14 amino acids. Of the read, only the CDR3 DNA is kept; its 42 bases are in frame from base 1. Remarks on this clone: Its specific antigen is unknown. Qualities for individual bases were not recorded, and no much larger clone is one base off.

Each collaborating institution followed its own protocols to collect whole blood in K2EDTA tubes. For TCRbeta analysis, collaborators shipped samples as frozen whole blood, isolated PBMCs, or DNA extracted from either of those sample types. The immunoSEQ Assay, a bias-controlled multiplex PCR, was used to amplify TCRbeta CDR3 regions from genomic DNA. Per the original workflow: The number of nucleated cells in each sample was estimated by amplification of reference gene primers within the assay. To quantify the absolute abundance of each unique TCRbeta CDR3 rearrangement, sequence reads were collapsed and filtered. Productive Simpson clonality was computed per sample as the square root of Simpson's diversity index over productive rearrangements. Imported from immuneACCESS, the table was reduced by TCRdb to in-frame sequences with V and J called. These copies leave out some clones; in studies compared against another copy, an unresolved V gene accounts for under half, and the cause of the remainder is not known. Clonal size and the V and J genes are those of that table, whereas D and trimming came from the DNA. For this sample the table gives approximately 210,000 clones, of which roughly 86% were detected only once. 4.5% to 6% of the sample comes from the top ten.

The paper's findings and limits, for the study overall: How much clinical and demographic metadata was included differed by source and by participant, and the metadata was provided uncurated.

The chain employs TRBV30 and TRBJ1-3, and TRBD1 matches 9 of the central bases. Sequenced: peripheral blood. The clonotype was recovered from a woman aged 70 to 79 with active or convalescent COVID-19. The nucleotide sequence is given as TGTGCCTGGAGCTTGGGGAGACAGGGGGGCTCCCTATATTTT. Its translation reads: CAWSLGRQGGSLYF.